This entry features one T cell receptor (beta chain) sequence. The antigen this receptor binds is unknown. No quality values exist for individual bases; no much larger clone is one base distant. The record originates from a study of blood T cells in healthy people across ages (dated by TCRdb to 2013 to 2016). Notes on the research overall: In model experiments, roughly one uniquely barcoded TCR beta cDNA molecule per two T cells was captured by template switching. To track age-related changes in TCR beta repertoire diversity, the study relied on deep sequencing normalized with unique cDNA molecular identifiers. Four age groups were formed from the donors: young (average 16 years), middle-aged (less than 40), aged (more than 55) and long-lived (less than 85). The study analyzed two additional independent replicas of 1 million unique cDNA reads from the same blood draw for two donors, one aged 18 to 30 and one aged 80 or older. Broader findings and caveats from the paper: Estimates of total diversity from one million sequenced T cells were regarded as lower bounds and underestimates. Compared with the aged group, the long-lived group had more naive CD4+ T cells, fewer expanded clones and increased TCR diversity, suggesting age selection. As age increased, observed TCR beta diversity per million T cells dropped in a roughly linear way, and a significant reduction was already evident by age 40. Conclusive comparison of naive and antigen-experienced compartments was prevented by the profiling of bulk unsorted PBMCs. Because the CMV infection status of the donors was unknown, age-related changes in expanded clonotypes may potentially have been confounded. There was a strong correlation between observed TCR beta diversity and the percentage of naive T cells measured by flow cytometry.

The library was obtained by 5' RACE. Sequenced on an Illumina HiSeq 2500. A second PCR of roughly 7 to 12 cycles was run with a J-beta primer mix and a sample-barcoded 5' primer. A template-switch 5' adaptor carrying 12 random nucleotides introduced a unique molecular identifier onto each TCR beta cDNA molecule. At least 2.5 million CDR3-containing paired-end reads were obtained from each sample. All of the RNA was converted into first-strand cDNA using the Mint cDNA synthesis kit, with a TRBC-specific oligonucleotide serving as the primer. Following uracil-DNA glycosylase treatment, a first 18-cycle PCR with universal primers M1SS and BC2_uni_R was performed on all cDNA. Processing in the source paper ran as follows. Normalization of each sample was performed by random selection of 1 million high-quality reads, each carrying a distinct molecular identifier. Reads sharing molecular identifiers were discarded rather than binned into consensus sequences. MiTCR, set to a Q25 quality threshold and the strictest error-elimination algorithm, was used for CDR3 identification, clonotype clustering and error correction. A nonparametric unseen species model with Euler transformation was used to estimate lower-bound total TCR beta diversity. Using fastp trimming at Q25 and MiXCR clonotype assembly, TCRdb reanalyzed the public sequencing data and kept in-frame beta chains. Each entry merges the rows of one CDR3 protein and shows their most common DNA and genes. These V and J calls originate from TCRdb's pipeline instead of the authors' own analysis. This sample has more than 650,000 distinct CDR3 sequences in its table, and about a quarter of those were observed once. The ten largest make up about 2.9% of the sample.

CDR1 and CDR2 were assigned from the germline V gene as MNHEY and SVGAGI. Inclusive of the bounding cysteine and phenylalanine, the CDR3 is 17 residues long. CDR3 DNA is the only sequence kept; it has 51 bases, read in frame from the first base. Systemically healthy Caucasian individuals from Russia, 39 in total and aged roughly 6 to 95 years, were included as donors. Each donor gave about 11 milliliters of peripheral blood, drawn into EDTA-treated Vacutainer tubes. PBMCs were isolated by Ficoll-Paque density-gradient centrifugation, with at least 6 million obtained per sample. Total RNA, at least 6 micrograms per sample, was extracted from PBMCs with Trizol reagent. The percentages of naive CD45RAhigh/CD27high T cells were determined by flow cytometry on a PBMC aliquot from every donor. The sample also formed part of further work on T cells of mothers and their children. That second report states: Donors were nine systemically healthy Caucasian individuals: three mothers and their six children. cDNA synthesis used all of the extracted RNA, with roughly 1.6 ug of RNA in each 15 ul reaction. In the second PCR, the M1S primer added sample barcodes and 2-4 random nucleotides. Each mother yielded over 8.5 million TCR beta CDR3 reads and each child 2.5 million to 3 million reads. In both related and unrelated pairs, thymic selection shapes the output of TCR recombination in a similar way, with inherited differences having only a minor effect. Related mother-child pairs always showed normalized repertoire overlap that was slightly higher than in unrelated mother-child pairs, though the difference was never significant. No persistent microchimeric T cell clones were detected, at a sensitivity of about 100 clones per million clonotypes. To look for features that set related mother-child pairs apart from unrelated individuals, the researchers ran deep NGS to compare the TCR beta repertoires of mothers and children. On average, the children were about 12 +/- 4 years old, while the mothers were about 40 +/- 4 years old. Libraries were sequenced on Illumina HiSeq 2000 with 100+100 nt paired-end reads after adapter ligation with NEBNext reagents. To prevent cross-contamination, the mother and child libraries were prepared one month apart and sequenced in separate runs. For each donor, somewhere between roughly 500,000 and 2,100,000 distinct TCR beta clonotypes were identified. Naive TCR beta clonotypes were estimated from low-frequency clonotypes matched to each donor's FACS-determined naive share, without sorting.

The material sequenced was blood. This sequence originates from a boy aged 5-17 years in good health. This sequence uses TRBV6-5 and TRBJ2-5; TRBD2 fits 9 bases in the junction. The J call is in doubt because the DNA end fits TRBJ2-1 better. The nucleotide sequence is given as TGTGCCAGCAGTTACTCCGCTAGCGGGGAGGGGTACAATGAGCAGTTCTTC. It translates to CASSYSASGEGYNEQFF.